This TCR beta chain was identified in a study of CD8 T cells in Susac syndrome. This CDR3 spans 12 amino acids. V lost 3 bases and J lost 7, with 9 bases in between. CDR1 KGHSH and CDR2 LQKENI come from the germline V gene. The authors sequenced TCR beta from blood CD8+ and CD4+ T cells. With random hexamers, 0.5 to 1 ug RNA was reverse transcribed. The TCR beta CDR3 was amplified by immunoSEQ multiplex PCR across 54 Vbeta, 13 Jbeta. TCRdb ran MiXCR on the immunoSEQ multiplex PCR reads and lists one entry per CDR3 protein. The table records approximately 200,000 distinct CDR3 sequences, 90% to 95% of them present only once.

Sequencing input: CD4+ T cells from PBMCs. V and J are TRBV18 and TRBJ1-1; D is unresolved. This TCR was sampled from a human donor with multiple sclerosis. The CDR3 DNA sequence: TGTGCCAGCTCACCCGATCAACATGAAGCTTTCTTT. Protein: CASSPDQHEAFF. Combining the CDR3 with reference TRBV18 and TRBJ1-1 gives the whole variable domain NAGVMQNPRHLVRRRGQEARLRCSPMKGHSHVYWYRQLPEEGLKFMVYLQKENIIDESGMPKERFSAEFPKEGPSILRIQQVVRGDSAAYFCASSPDQHEAFFGQGTRLTVV.